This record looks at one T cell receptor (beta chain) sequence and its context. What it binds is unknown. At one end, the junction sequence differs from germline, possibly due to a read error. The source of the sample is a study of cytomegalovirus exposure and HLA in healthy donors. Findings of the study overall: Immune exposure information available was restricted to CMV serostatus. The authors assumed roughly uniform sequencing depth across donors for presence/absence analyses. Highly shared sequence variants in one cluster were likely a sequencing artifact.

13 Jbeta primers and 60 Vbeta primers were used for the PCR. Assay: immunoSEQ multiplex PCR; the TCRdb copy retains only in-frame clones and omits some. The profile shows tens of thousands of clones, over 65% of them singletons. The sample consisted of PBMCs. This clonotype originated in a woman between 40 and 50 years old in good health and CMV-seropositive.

CDR3: CSRYEQYF. CDR3 nucleotides: TGCTCCCGTTACGAGCAGTACTTC. The chain couples TRBV28 to TRBJ2-7, with D uncertain. Germline V gene lookup returns CDR1 MDHEN and CDR2 SYDVKM. The CDR3 runs to 8 residues.